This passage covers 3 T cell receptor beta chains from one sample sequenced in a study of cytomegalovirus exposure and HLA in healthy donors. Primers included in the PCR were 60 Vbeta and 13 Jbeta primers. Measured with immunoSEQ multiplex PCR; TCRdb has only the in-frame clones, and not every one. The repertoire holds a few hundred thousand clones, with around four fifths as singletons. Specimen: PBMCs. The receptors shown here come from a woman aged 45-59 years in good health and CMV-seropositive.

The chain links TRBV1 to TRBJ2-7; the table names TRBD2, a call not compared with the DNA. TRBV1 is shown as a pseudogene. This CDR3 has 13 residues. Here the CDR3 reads CTSSRGDSYEQYF. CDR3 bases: TGCACCAGCAGCCGGGGAGACTCCTACGAGCAGTACTTC.

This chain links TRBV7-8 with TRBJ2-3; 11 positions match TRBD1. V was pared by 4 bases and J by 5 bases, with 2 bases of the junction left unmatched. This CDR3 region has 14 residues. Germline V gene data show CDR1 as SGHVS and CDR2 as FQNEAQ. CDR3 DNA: TGTGCCAGCAGCTGGACAGGGGGCGGAGATACGCAGTATTTT. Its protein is CASSWTGGGDTQYF. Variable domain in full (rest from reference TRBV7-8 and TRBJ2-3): GAGVSQSPRYKVAKRGQDVALRCDPISGHVSLFWYQQALGQGPEFLTYFQNEAQLDKSGLPSDRFFAERPEGSVSTLKIQRTQQEDSAVYLCASSWTGGGDTQYFGPGTRLTVL.

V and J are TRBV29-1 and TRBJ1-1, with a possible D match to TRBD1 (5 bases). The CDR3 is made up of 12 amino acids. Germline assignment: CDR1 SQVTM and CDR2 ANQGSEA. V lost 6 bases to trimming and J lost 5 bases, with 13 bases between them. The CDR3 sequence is CSVSGQRTEAFF. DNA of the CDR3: TGCAGCGTGTCAGGGCAGAGGACTGAAGCTTTCTTT.